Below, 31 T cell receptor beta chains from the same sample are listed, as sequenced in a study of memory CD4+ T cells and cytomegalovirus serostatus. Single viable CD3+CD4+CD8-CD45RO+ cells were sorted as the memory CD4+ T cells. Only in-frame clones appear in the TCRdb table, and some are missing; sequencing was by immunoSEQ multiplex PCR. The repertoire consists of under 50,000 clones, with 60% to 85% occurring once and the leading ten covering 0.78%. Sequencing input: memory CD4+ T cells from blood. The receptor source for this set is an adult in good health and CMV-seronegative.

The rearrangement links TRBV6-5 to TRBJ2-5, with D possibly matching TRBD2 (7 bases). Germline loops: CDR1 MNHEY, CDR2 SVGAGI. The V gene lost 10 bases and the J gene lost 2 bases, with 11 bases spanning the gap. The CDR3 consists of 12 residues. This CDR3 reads CAIKGGQETQYF. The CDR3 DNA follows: TGTGCCATTAAGGGGGGGCAAGAGACCCAGTACTTC.

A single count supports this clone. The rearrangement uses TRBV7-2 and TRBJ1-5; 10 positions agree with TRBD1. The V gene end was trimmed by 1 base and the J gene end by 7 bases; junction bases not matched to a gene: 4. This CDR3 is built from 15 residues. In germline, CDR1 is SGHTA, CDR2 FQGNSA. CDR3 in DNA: TGTGCCAGCAGCTTAGGGGGACAGGGGCACCAGCCCCAGCATTTT. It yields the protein CASSLGGQGHQPQHF.

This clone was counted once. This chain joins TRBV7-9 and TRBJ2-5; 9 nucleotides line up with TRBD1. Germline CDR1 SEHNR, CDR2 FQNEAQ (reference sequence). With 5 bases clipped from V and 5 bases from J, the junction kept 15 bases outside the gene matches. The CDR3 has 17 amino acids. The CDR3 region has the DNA TGTGCCAGCAGCCGGAGTACCGTAACAGGGGGCCGGGAGACCCAGTACTTC. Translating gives CASSRSTVTGGRETQYF.

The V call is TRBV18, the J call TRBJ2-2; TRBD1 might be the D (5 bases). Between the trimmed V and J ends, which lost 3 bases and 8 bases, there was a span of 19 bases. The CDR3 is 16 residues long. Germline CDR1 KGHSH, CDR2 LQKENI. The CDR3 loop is CASSPWAGPFSGELFF. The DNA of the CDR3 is TGTGCCAGCTCACCGTGGGCAGGGCCGTTCTCGGGGGAGCTGTTTTTT.

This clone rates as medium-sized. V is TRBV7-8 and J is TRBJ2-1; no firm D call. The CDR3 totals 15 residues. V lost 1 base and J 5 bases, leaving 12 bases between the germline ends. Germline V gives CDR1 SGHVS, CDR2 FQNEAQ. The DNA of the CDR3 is TGTGCCAGCAGCTTAGAGCCCCGGCAGAACAATGAGCAGTTCTTC. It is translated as CASSLEPRQNNEQFF. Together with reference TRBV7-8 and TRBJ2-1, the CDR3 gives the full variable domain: GAGVSQSPRYKVAKRGQDVALRCDPISGHVSLFWYQQALGQGPEFLTYFQNEAQLDKSGLPSDRFFAERPEGSVSTLKIQRTQQEDSAVYLCASSLEPRQNNEQFFGPGTRLTVL.

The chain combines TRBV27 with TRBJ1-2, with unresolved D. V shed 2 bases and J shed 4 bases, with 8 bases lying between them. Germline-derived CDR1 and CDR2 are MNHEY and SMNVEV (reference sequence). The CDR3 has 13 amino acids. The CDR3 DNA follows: TGTGCCAGCAGTTTAGAGGGAGGCTATGGCTACACCTTC. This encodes CASSLEGGYGYTF.

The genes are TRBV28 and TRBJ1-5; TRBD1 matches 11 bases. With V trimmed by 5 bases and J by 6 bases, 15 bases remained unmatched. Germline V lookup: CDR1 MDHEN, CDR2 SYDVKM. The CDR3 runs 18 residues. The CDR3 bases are TGTGCCAGCAGTACAAGGACAGGGGGCAGCAGCAGAGTTCAGCCCCAGCATTTT. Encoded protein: CASSTRTGGSSRVQPQHF. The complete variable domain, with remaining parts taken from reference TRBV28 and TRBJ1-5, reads DVKVTQSSRYLVKRTGEKVFLECVQDMDHENMFWYRQDPGLGLRLIYFSYDVKMKEKGDIPEGYSVSREKKERFSLILESASTNQTSMYLCASSTRTGGSSRVQPQHFGDGTRLSIL.

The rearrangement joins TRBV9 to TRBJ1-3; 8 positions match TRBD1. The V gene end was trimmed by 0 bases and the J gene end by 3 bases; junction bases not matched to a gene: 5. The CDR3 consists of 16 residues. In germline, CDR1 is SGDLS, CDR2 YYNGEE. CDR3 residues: CASSVAPDRDGNTIYF. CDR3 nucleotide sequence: TGTGCCAGCAGCGTAGCCCCGGACAGGGATGGAAACACCATATATTTT. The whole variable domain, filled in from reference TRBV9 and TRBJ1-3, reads DSGVTQTPKHLITATGQRVTLRCSPRSGDLSVYWYQQSLDQGLQFLIQYYNGEERAKGNILERFSAQQFPDLHSELNLSSLELGDSALYFCASSVAPDRDGNTIYFGEGSWLTVV.

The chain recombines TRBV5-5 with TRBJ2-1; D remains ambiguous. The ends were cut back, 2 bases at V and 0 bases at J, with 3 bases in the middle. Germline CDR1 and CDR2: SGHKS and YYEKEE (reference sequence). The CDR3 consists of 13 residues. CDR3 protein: CASSLTSYNEQFF. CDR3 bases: TGTGCCAGCAGCTTAACCTCCTACAATGAGCAGTTCTTC.

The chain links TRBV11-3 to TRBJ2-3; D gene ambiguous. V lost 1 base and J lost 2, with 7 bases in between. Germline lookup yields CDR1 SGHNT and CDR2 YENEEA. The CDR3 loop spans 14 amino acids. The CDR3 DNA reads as TGTGCCAGCAGCTTAGGGGCGGTCACAGATACGCAGTATTTT. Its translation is CASSLGAVTDTQYF. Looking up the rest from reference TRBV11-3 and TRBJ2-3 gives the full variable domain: EAGVVQSPRYKIIEKKQPVAFWCNPISGHNTLYWYLQNLGQGPELLIRYENEEAVDDSQLPKDRFSAERLKGVDSTLKIQPAELGDSAVYLCASSLGAVTDTQYFGPGTRLTVL.

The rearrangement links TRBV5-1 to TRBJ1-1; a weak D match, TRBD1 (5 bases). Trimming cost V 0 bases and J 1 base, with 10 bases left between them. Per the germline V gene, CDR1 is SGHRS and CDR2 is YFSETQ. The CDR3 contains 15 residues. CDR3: CASSLGGARNTEAFF. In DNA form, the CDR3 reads TGCGCCAGCAGCTTGGGTGGGGCTCGGAACACTGAAGCTTTCTTT.

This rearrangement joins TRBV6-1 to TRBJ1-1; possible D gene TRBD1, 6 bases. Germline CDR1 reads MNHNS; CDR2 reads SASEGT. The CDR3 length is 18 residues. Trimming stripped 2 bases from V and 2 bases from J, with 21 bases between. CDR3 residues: CASSETGGTGSGNTEAFF. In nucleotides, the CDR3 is TGTGCCAGCAGTGAAACGGGGGGCACGGGCTCCGGAAACACTGAAGCTTTCTTT.

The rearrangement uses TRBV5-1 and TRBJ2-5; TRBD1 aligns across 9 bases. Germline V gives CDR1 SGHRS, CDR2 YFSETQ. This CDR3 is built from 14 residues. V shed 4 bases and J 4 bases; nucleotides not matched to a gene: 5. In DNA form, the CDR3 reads TGCGCCAGCAGCCTAGGGACAGGGCTAGAGACCCAGTACTTC. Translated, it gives CASSLGTGLETQYF.

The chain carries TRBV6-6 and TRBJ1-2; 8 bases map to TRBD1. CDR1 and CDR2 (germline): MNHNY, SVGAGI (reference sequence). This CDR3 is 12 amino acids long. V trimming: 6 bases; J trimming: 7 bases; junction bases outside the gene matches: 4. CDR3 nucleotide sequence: TGTGCCAGCAGGCCAGGGGGCGGTGGCTACACCTTC. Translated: CASRPGGGGYTF.

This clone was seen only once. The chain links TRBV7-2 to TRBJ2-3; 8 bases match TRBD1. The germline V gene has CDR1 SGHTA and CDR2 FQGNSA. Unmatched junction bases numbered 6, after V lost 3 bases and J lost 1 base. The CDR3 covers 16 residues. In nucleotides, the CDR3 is TGTGCCAGCAGCTTGGGCCAGGGGGCGGGCACAGATACGCAGTATTTT. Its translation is CASSLGQGAGTDTQYF.

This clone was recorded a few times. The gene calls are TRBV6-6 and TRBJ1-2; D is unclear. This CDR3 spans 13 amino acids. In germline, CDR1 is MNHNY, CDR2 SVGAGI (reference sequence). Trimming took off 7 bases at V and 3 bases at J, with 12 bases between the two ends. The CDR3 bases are TGTGCCAGCAATCTTCTCGGGGACTATGGCTACACCTTC. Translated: CASNLLGDYGYTF.

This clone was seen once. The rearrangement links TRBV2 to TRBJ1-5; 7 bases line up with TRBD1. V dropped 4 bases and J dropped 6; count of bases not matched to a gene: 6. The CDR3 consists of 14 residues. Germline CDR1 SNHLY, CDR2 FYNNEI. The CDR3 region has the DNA TGTGCCAGCAGTGGAGGGGGCGCTTTTCAGCCCCAGCATTTT. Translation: CASSGGGAFQPQHF.

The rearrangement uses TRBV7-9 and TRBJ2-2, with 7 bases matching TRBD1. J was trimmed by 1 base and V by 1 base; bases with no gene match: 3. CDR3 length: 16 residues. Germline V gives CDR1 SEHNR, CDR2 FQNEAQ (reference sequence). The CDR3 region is CASSLGTGLNTGELFF. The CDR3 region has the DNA TGTGCCAGCAGCTTAGGGACAGGCTTGAACACCGGGGAGCTGTTTTTT.

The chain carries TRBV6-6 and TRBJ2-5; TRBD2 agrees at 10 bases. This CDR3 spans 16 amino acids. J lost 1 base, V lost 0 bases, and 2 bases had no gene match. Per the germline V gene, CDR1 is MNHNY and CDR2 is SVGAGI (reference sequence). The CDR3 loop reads CASSYSVAGGQETQYF. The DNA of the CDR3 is TGTGCCAGCAGTTACTCGGTAGCGGGGGGCCAAGAGACCCAGTACTTC.

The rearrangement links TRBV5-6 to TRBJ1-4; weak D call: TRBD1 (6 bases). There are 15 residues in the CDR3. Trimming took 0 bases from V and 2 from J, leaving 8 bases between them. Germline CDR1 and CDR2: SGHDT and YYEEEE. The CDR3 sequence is CASSLVGGTNEKLFF. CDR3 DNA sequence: TGTGCCAGCAGCTTGGTGGGGGGCACTAATGAAAAACTGTTTTTT.

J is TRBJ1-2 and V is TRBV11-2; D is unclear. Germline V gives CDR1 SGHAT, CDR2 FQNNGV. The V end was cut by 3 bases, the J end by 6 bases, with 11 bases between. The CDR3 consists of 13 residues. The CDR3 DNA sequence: TGTGCCAGCAGCTTTTTTGTCGACGATGGCTACACCTTC. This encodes CASSFFVDDGYTF.

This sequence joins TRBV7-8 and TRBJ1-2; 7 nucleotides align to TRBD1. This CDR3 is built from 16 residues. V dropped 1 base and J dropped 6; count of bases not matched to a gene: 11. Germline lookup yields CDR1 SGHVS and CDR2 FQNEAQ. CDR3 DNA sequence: TGTGCCAGCAGCTTAGGGATGGGGGACAGTCGGGATGGCTACACCTTC. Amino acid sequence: CASSLGMGDSRDGYTF.

Here the CDR3 DNA reads TGTGCCAGTAGTATAGTCGGTCCCCGGGTGAACACTGAAGCTTTCTTT. Encoded protein: CASSIVGPRVNTEAFF. V usage is TRBV19 and J usage is TRBJ1-1; D unclear. This CDR3 has 16 amino acids. Germline lookup yields CDR1 LNHDA and CDR2 SQIVND (reference sequence). V was shortened by 1 base and J by 0 bases, with 12 bases between the two germline ends.

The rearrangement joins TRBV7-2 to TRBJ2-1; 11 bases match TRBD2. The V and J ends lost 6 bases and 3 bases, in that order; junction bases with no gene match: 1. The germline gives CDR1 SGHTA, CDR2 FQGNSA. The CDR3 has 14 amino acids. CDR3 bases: TGTGCCAGCAGGACTAGCGGGGTCTACAATGAGCAGTTCTTC. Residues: CASRTSGVYNEQFF. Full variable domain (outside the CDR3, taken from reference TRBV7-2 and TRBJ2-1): GAGVSQSPSNKVTEKGKDVELRCDPISGHTALYWYRQSLGQGLEFLIYFQGNSAPDKSGLPSDRFSAERTGGSVSTLTIQRTQQEDSAVYLCASRTSGVYNEQFFGPGTRLTVL.

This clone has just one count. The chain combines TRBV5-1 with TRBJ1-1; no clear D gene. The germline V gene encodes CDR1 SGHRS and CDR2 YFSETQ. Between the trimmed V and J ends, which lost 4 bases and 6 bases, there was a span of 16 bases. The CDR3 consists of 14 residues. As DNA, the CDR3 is TGCGCCAGCAGCCGCGAGACCAGGAGCGCTGAAGCTTTCTTT. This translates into CASSRETRSAEAFF.

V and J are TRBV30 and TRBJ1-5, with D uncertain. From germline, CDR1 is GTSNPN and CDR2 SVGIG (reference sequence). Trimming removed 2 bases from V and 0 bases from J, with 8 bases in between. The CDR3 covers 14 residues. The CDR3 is CAWSPGYSNQPQHF. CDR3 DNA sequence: TGTGCCTGGAGTCCAGGATATAGCAATCAGCCCCAGCATTTT. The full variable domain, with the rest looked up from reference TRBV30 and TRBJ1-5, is SQTIHQWPATLVQPVGSPLSLECTVEGTSNPNLYWYRQAAGRGLQLLFYSVGIGQISSEVPQNLSASRPQDRQFILSSKKLLLSDSGFYLCAWSPGYSNQPQHFGDGTRLSIL.

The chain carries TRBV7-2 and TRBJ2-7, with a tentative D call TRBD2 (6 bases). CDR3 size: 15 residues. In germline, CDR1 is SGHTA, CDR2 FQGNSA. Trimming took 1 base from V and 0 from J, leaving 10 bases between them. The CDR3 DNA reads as TGTGCCAGCAGCTTAGGCGGGGTGGGCTCCTACGAGCAGTACTTC. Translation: CASSLGGVGSYEQYF.

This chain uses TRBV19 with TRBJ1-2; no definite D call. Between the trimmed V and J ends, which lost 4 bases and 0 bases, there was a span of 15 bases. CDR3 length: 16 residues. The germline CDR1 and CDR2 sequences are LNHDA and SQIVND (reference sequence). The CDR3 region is CASSKRQRGPNYGYTF. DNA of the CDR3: TGTGCCAGTAGTAAACGCCAAAGAGGGCCTAACTATGGCTACACCTTC.

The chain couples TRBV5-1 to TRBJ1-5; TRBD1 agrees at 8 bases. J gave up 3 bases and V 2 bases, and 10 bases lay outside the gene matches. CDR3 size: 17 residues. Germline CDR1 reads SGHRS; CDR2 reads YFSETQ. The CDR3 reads CASSFGPTGANNQPQHF. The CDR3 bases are TGCGCCAGCAGCTTTGGACCGACAGGGGCTAACAATCAGCCCCAGCATTTT.

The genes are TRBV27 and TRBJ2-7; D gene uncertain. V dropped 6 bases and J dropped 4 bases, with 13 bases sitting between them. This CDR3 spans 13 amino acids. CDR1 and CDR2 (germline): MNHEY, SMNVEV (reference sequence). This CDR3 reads CASSSDRSYEQYF. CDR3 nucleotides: TGTGCCAGCAGCTCAGACCGGTCGTACGAGCAGTACTTC.

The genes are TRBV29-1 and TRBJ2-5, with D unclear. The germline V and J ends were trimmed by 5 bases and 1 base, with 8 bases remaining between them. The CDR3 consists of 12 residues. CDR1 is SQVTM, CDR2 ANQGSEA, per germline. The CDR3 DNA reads TGCAGCGTTTCGGACGGCCAAGAGACCCAGTACTTC. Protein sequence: CSVSDGQETQYF.